This T cell receptor (beta chain) is drawn from a study of blood T cell repertoires in COVID-19. Sequencing used immunoSEQ multiplex PCR; TCRdb keeps in-frame clones, though not all of them. The table includes about 150,000 clones, about 76% detected once. The ends were cut back, 2 bases at V and 2 bases at J, with 20 bases in the middle. The CDR3 is 18 residues long. Germline CDR1 SGHDN, CDR2 FVKESK. The clonotype originates from a woman in her sixties with active or convalescent COVID-19. The sequencing sample was made of peripheral blood. The chain recombines TRBV14 with TRBJ2-3; D might be TRBD1 (5 bases). CDR3 region: CASSQRQGQLLITDTQYF. Here the CDR3 DNA reads TGTGCCAGCAGCCAACGGCAGGGCCAACTACTTATCACAGATACGCAGTATTTT.